This TCR beta chain was captured by sequencing in a study of neoadjuvant nivolumab and ipilimumab in lung cancer. Study outcomes and limitations: Only a small number of samples underwent TCR sequencing. TCR clonality did not significantly correlate with pathologic tumor regression.

Comment on this clone: As yet, its antigen is unknown.

Clones were read by immunoSEQ multiplex PCR, and TCRdb kept only the in-frame ones, dropping some. The sample yields 40,000 to 55,000 clones, around 89% seen once. The sample in question was blood, obtained before neoadjuvant nivolumab, alone or with ipilimumab. The origin of this receptor is an adult with non-small cell lung cancer. Some clones in this sample may be carry-over from other donors' samples.

In DNA, the CDR3 is TGTGCCTGGAGTCTCCCGCGATTTGGGGCTCTAAATGAAAAACTGTTTTTT. Translation: CAWSLPRFGALNEKLFF. This sequence joins TRBV30 and TRBJ1-4, with D maybe TRBD1 (5 bases). This CDR3 has 17 residues. V gave up 2 bases and J gave up 5 bases, with 21 bases separating them. From germline, CDR1 is GTSNPN and CDR2 SVGIG (reference sequence).